The subject of this entry is one T cell receptor (beta chain). The data are from a study of blood T cells in healthy people across ages. The second PCR ran about 6 to 11 cycles with a sample-barcoded 5' primer and J-beta primers. TCRdb independently ran MiXCR on the 5' RACE reads; one entry per CDR3 protein. The profile shows roughly 1.9 million distinct CDR3 sequences, about 39% of them singletons. V was pared by 5 bases and J by 5 bases, with 6 bases of the junction left unmatched. In germline, CDR1 is MNHEY, CDR2 SVGAGI. The CDR3 is 16 amino acids. There were healthy Caucasian individuals from Russia, aged 6 to 90, serving as donors.

Material for sequencing was blood. V usage is TRBV6-5 and J usage is TRBJ2-5; TRBD2 matches 15 bases. The TCR sequence derives from a human donor in good health. CDR3 in amino acids: CASSRTSGGETETQYF. CDR3 coding DNA: TGTGCCAGCAGTCGGACTAGCGGGGGGGAAACGGAGACCCAGTACTTC.